The next 15 T cell receptor beta chains were all read from a single sample in a study of shared clonotypes between healthy human individuals. Libraries were prepared by immunoSEQ multiplex PCR; TCRdb keeps only in-frame clonotypes and omits some of them. The repertoire holds about 2.2 million clones, with around 93% as singletons. Naive-designated CD8 cells lacked CD45RO, were positively enriched for CCR7, and omitted terminally differentiated effector memory CD45RA+ cells. Sequencing was done on a sample of naive CD8+ T cells from PBMCs. The receptors were gathered from a man aged 18 to 30 in good health. Some clones in this sample may be carry-over from other donors' samples.

This chain connects TRBV9 to TRBJ1-3; 7 nucleotides align to TRBD1. The CDR3 sequence is 14 residues long. The V gene's germline CDR1 is SGDLS and CDR2 YYNGEE. V shed 3 bases and J 3 bases; nucleotides not matched to a gene: 3. CDR3 residues: CASSGRDSGNTIYF. CDR3 coding DNA: TGTGCCAGCAGCGGCCGGGACAGTGGAAACACCATATATTTT.

The chain joins TRBV27 to TRBJ1-1, with TRBD1 matching over 8 bases. Per the germline V gene, CDR1 is MNHEY and CDR2 is SMNVEV (reference sequence). V lost 6 bases, J lost 2 bases, and 5 bases stayed unmatched. The CDR3 spans 14 residues. The CDR3 DNA reads TGTGCCAGCAGAACTACAGGGGGTAACACTGAAGCTTTCTTT. This gives the protein CASRTTGGNTEAFF.

This clone was picked up one time. The V call is TRBV5-4, the J call TRBJ2-5; perhaps TRBD2 as D (6 bases). Trimming shortened V by 3 bases and J by 1 base, and 10 bases separated the two germline ends. This CDR3 spans 14 amino acids. The germline V gene has CDR1 SGHNT and CDR2 YYREEE (reference sequence). CDR3 sequence: CASSSLAVQETQYF. The CDR3 DNA sequence: TGTGCCAGCAGCTCCTTAGCGGTCCAAGAGACCCAGTACTTC.

This clone was observed a single time. This sequence joins TRBV19 and TRBJ2-7; TRBD2 might be the D (7 bases). V lost 4 bases and J lost 7, with 20 bases in between. CDR3 size: 15 residues. Germline V gene lookup returns CDR1 LNHDA and CDR2 SQIVND (reference sequence). The CDR3 reads CASSSGRNKGGEQYF. CDR3 DNA sequence: TGTGCCAGTAGTAGCGGGAGAAACAAGGGGGGAGAGCAGTACTTC.

The chain is built from TRBV9 and TRBJ2-1; D is undetermined. The germline CDR1 and CDR2 sequences are SGDLS and YYNGEE. This CDR3 region has 15 residues. Trimming left V 2 bases short and J 6 bases short, with 15 bases between. CDR3 region: CASSVRDAEINEQFF. CDR3 nucleotide sequence: TGTGCCAGCAGCGTCCGAGACGCCGAAATCAATGAGCAGTTCTTC. The full variable domain, its missing parts supplied by reference TRBV9 and TRBJ2-1, is DSGVTQTPKHLITATGQRVTLRCSPRSGDLSVYWYQQSLDQGLQFLIQYYNGEERAKGNILERFSAQQFPDLHSELNLSSLELGDSALYFCASSVRDAEINEQFFGPGTRLTVL.

Notes on this clone: The junction departs from germline at one end; a sequencing error may be responsible. This chain connects TRBV9 to TRBJ2-6; D possibly corresponds to TRBD2 (6 bases). Germline assignment: CDR1 SGDLS and CDR2 YYNGEE. The CDR3 is 16 residues long. CDR3 loop: CAGSVAAASGANVLTF. CDR3 coding DNA: TGTGCCGGCAGCGTAGCGGCCGCTTCTGGGGCCAACGTCCTGACTTTC.

The chain links TRBV9 to TRBJ2-1; TRBD2 agrees at 14 bases. V lost 0 bases to trimming and J lost 9 bases; unmatched junction nucleotides: 11. This CDR3 comprises 18 residues. CDR1 and CDR2 from the germline V gene are SGDLS and YYNGEE. The DNA for the CDR3 is TGTGCCAGCAGCGTAGGACTAGCGGGAGGGCCAGCTGAGGGTGAGCAGTTCTTC. It specifies CASSVGLAGGPAEGEQFF. The entire variable domain, with the rest obtained from reference TRBV9 and TRBJ2-1, is as follows: DSGVTQTPKHLITATGQRVTLRCSPRSGDLSVYWYQQSLDQGLQFLIQYYNGEERAKGNILERFSAQQFPDLHSELNLSSLELGDSALYFCASSVGLAGGPAEGEQFFGPGTRLTVL.

The V and J genes are TRBV29-1 and TRBJ2-1; the match to TRBD2 covers 14 bases. The CDR3 sequence is 20 residues long. The junction had 22 bases not matched to a gene; V was cut back by 6 bases and J by 6 bases. Per germline, CDR1 SQVTM and CDR2 ANQGSEA. The CDR3 DNA is TGCAGCGTGGACCCGATATTTCTCGGGACTAGCGGGAGCGTTCCCAATGAGCAGTTCTTC. It translates to CSVDPIFLGTSGSVPNEQFF.

The chain is built from TRBV15 and TRBJ2-5; TRBD2 might be the D (5 bases). There are 15 residues in the CDR3. Per germline, CDR1 LNHNV and CDR2 YYDKDF (reference sequence). Trimming removed 5 bases from V and 5 bases from J, with 18 bases in between. The CDR3 is CATSGTLAIRETQYF. The CDR3 DNA reads as TGTGCCACCAGCGGAACCTTAGCGATCCGGGAGACCCAGTACTTC.

The chain links TRBV30 to TRBJ2-7, with D uncertain. The V gene lost 1 base and the J gene lost 3 bases, with 7 bases spanning the gap. The CDR3 covers 12 residues. Germline values: CDR1 GTSNPN, CDR2 SVGIG (reference sequence). The CDR3 bases are TGTGCCTGGAGTGCGACGGGCTACGAGCAGTACTTC. This gives the protein CAWSATGYEQYF.

This clone was recorded only once. The chain is built from TRBV7-8 and TRBJ2-1; TRBD2 matches at 8 bases. CDR3 length: 19 residues. Looked up from germline, CDR1 is SGHVS and CDR2 is FQNEAQ. V lost 5 bases, J lost 5 bases, and 20 bases stayed unmatched. The CDR3 DNA is TGTGCCAGCAGCCCAGACGGGACTAGAGGGTTTGGCGTCGACAATGAGCAGTTCTTC. This gives the protein CASSPDGTRGFGVDNEQFF.

The chain joins TRBV11-2 to TRBJ2-7; tentatively, D is TRBD2 (6 bases). Per germline, CDR1 SGHAT and CDR2 FQNNGV. Trimming removed 1 base from V and 2 bases from J, with 18 bases in between. The CDR3 has 17 amino acids. CDR3 sequence: CASSLGGHSGKTYEQYF. The CDR3 region has the DNA TGTGCCAGCAGCTTAGGAGGGCATAGCGGAAAGACCTACGAGCAGTACTTC. Based on the CDR3 plus reference TRBV11-2 and TRBJ2-7, the full variable domain is EAGVAQSPRYKIIEKRQSVAFWCNPISGHATLYWYQQILGQGPKLLIQFQNNGVVDDSQLPKDRFSAERLKGVDSTLKIQPAKLEDSAVYLCASSLGGHSGKTYEQYFGPGTRLTVT.

V and J are TRBV30 and TRBJ1-3; D may be TRBD1 (5 bases). Deletions cut 0 bases from V and 2 bases from J, with 11 bases between. CDR3 length: 15 amino acids. Germline CDR1 is GTSNPN and CDR2 is SVGIG (reference sequence). Here the CDR3 reads CAWSVSQGPGNTIYF. The CDR3 DNA reads TGTGCCTGGAGTGTAAGTCAGGGCCCTGGAAACACCATATATTTT.

This clone was observed a single time. V is TRBV28 and J is TRBJ1-5; a possible D gene is TRBD1 (6 bases). The CDR3 contains 13 residues. V shed 6 bases and J shed 6 bases, with 12 bases lying between them. The V gene's germline CDR1 is MDHEN and CDR2 SYDVKM. The CDR3 DNA sequence: TGTGCCAGCAGCACAGGGAGCGGTCAGCCCCAGCATTTT. Its protein is CASSTGSGQPQHF.

CDR3 sequence (DNA): TGTGCCGGTGTAGCGGGAAGTGGTGAGCAGTTCTTC. This translates into CAGVAGSGEQFF. J is TRBJ2-1 and V is TRBV6-6; 8 nucleotides agree with TRBD2. Per the germline V gene, CDR1 is MNHNY and CDR2 is SVGAGI (reference sequence). The CDR3 consists of 12 residues. J gave up 9 bases and V 11 bases, and 9 bases lay outside the gene matches.